This TCR beta chain was recorded in a study of blood T cell repertoires in COVID-19. Study-wide background: Samples taken during acute and convalescent COVID-19 were collected in the United States, Italy and Spain.

The CDR3 runs to 13 residues. CDR1 GTSNPN and CDR2 SVGIG come from the germline V gene (reference sequence). Trimming shortened V by 5 bases and J by 2 bases, and 13 bases separated the two germline ends. Sequenced by immunoSEQ multiplex PCR; TCRdb stores in-frame clones only, minus some. The sample carries about 70,000 clones, approximately 80% recorded once. This receptor was identified in a woman in her 70s with acute or convalescent COVID-19. The rearrangement uses TRBV30 and TRBJ2-7, with D tentatively TRBD1 (6 bases). The source material was peripheral blood. CDR3 region: CAWEDTGPYEQYF. CDR3 bases: TGTGCCTGGGAGGACACAGGGCCCTACGAGCAGTACTTC.